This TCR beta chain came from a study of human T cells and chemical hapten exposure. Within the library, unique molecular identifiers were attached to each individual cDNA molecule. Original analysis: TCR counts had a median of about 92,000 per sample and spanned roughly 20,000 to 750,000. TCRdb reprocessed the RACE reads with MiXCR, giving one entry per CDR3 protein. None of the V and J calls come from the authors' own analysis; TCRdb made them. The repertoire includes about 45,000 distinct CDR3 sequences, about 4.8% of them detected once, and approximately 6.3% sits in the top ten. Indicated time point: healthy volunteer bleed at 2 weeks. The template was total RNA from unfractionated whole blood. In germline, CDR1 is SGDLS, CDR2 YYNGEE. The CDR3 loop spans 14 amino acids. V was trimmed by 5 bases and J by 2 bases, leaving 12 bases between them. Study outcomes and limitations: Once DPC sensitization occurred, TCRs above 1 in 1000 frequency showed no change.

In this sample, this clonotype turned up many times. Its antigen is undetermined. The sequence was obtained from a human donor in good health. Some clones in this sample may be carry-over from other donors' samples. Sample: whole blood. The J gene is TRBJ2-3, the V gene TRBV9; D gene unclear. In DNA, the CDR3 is TGTGCCAGCAGTCCGGCTCCCCACACAGATACGCAGTATTTT. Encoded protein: CASSPAPHTDTQYF.